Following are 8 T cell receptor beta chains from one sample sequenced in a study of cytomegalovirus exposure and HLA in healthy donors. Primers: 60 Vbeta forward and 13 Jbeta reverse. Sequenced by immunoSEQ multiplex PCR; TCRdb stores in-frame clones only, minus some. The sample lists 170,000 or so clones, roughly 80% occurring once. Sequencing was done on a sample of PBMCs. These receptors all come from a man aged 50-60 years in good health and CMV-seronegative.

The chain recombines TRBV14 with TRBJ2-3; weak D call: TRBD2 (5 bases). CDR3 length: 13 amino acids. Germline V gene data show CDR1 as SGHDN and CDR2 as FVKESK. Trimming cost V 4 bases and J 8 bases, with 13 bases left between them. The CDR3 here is CASSRVLVGTQYF. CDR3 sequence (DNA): TGTGCCAGCAGCCGTGTACTAGTCGGTACGCAGTATTTT.

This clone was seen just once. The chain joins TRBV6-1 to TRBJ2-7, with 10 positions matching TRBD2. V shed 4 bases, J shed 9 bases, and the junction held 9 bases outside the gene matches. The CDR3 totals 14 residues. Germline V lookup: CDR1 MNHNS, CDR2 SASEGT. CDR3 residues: CASSVSGGATVQYF. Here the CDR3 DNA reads TGTGCCAGCAGTGTGAGCGGGGGGGCTACCGTGCAGTACTTC.

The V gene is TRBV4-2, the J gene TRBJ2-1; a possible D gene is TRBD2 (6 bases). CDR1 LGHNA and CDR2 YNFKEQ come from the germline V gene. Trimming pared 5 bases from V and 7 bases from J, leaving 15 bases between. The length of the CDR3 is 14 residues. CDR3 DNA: TGTGCCAGCAGCGATTCCGGGACTGCGAATGAGCAGTTCTTC. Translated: CASSDSGTANEQFF.

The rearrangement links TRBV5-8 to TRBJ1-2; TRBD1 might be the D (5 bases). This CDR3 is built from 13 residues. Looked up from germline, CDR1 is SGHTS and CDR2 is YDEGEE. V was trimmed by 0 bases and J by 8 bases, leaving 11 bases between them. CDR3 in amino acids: CASSLVAGQGYTF. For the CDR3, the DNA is TGTGCCAGCAGCTTGGTGGCAGGGCAAGGCTACACCTTC.

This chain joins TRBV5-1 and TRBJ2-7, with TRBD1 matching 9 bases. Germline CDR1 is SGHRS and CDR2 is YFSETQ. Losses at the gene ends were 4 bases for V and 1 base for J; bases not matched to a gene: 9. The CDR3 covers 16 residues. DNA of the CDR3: TGCGCCAGCAGCCTAGGGACAGGGACGTCTTCCTACGAGCAGTACTTC. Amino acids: CASSLGTGTSSYEQYF.

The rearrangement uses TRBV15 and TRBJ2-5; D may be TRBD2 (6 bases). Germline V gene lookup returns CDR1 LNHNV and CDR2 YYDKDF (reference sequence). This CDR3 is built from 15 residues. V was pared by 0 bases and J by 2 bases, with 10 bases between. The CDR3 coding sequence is TGTGCCACCAGCAGAGATTTGGGACTGCAAGAGACCCAGTACTTC. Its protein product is CATSRDLGLQETQYF.

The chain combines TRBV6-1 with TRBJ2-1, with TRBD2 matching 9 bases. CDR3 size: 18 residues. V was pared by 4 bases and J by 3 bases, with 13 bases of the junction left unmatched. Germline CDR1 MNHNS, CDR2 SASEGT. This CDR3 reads CASSADLRLAGFYNEQFF. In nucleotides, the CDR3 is TGTGCCAGCAGTGCCGATTTACGCCTAGCGGGATTCTACAATGAGCAGTTCTTC.

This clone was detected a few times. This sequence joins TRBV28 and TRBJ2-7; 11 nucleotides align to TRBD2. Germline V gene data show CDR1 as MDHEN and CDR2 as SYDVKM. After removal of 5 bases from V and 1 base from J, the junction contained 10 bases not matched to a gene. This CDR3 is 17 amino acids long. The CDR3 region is CASSPLAGVGFSYEQYF. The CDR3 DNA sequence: TGTGCCAGCAGTCCACTAGCGGGAGTAGGGTTTTCCTACGAGCAGTACTTC. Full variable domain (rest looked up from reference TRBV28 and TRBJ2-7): DVKVTQSSRYLVKRTGEKVFLECVQDMDHENMFWYRQDPGLGLRLIYFSYDVKMKEKGDIPEGYSVSREKKERFSLILESASTNQTSMYLCASSPLAGVGFSYEQYFGPGTRLTVT.